This TCR beta chain came from a study of cytomegalovirus exposure and HLA in healthy donors. Study overall: Genotyping of 400 or so donors showed that around 86% belonged to the Caucasian-associated ancestry cluster.

PCR employed 60 Vbeta and 13 Jbeta primers. Per the study methods: A later analysis tallied roughly 77 million unique TCR beta chains, some 12 million of them shared. Sequencing was performed with immunoSEQ multiplex PCR; in TCRdb, only in-frame clones are kept and a portion is missing. D and trimming come from the DNA, and the V and J calls and clone size come from that table. The sample holds 120,000 or so clones, around 75% seen once. Comments on this clone: As yet, its antigen is unknown.

From germline, CDR1 is MNHEY and CDR2 SVGAGI. J was trimmed by 5 bases and V by 6 bases; bases with no gene match: 7. The CDR3 spans 14 residues. General observations from the study: Based on reports, TCR beta sequences accurately predicted HLA-A and HLA-B alleles for most subjects. Follow-up analysis seemed to connect common viral pathogens with several of the most significant clusters identified.

The source material was PBMCs. The receptor comes from a woman in her forties or fifties in good health and CMV-seropositive. V gene TRBV6-5 combines with J gene TRBJ2-3; the match to TRBD1 covers 8 bases. The CDR3 region is CASRRDRGKDTQYF. The CDR3 DNA follows: TGTGCCAGCAGGAGAGACAGGGGTAAAGATACGCAGTATTTT.